This TCR beta chain was recorded in a study of CD8 T cells in ankylosing spondylitis. Study-level points and caveats: Among TCR beta sequences, a motif of roughly 8 highly homologous variants appeared characteristic of ankylosing spondylitis blood.

This clonotype was found a few times. Its target is unknown. Libraries for TCR beta were made by quantitative 5'-RACE with molecular barcodes. MiXCR, run by TCRdb on the 5' RACE reads, gives a single entry per CDR3 protein. The table lists some 840,000 distinct CDR3 sequences, 12% of them singletons. Looked up from germline, CDR1 is LGHNA and CDR2 is YSLEER. The CDR3 loop spans 16 amino acids. With V trimmed by 1 base and J by 4 bases, 6 bases remained unmatched. The receptor was derived from a male donor with ankylosing spondylitis. V and J are TRBV4-3 and TRBJ2-1; 8 positions match TRBD2. The specimen sequenced was blood, either unsorted or a sorted T cell fraction (not recorded which). CDR3 sequence: CASSQALAGGYNEQFF. The CDR3, as DNA: TGCGCCAGCAGCCAAGCGCTGGCGGGGGGTTACAATGAGCAGTTCTTC.